This T cell receptor (beta chain) stems from a study of T cells after yellow fever vaccination. This clonotype has a handful of counts. No antigen is known for it. Germline V gene sequence: CDR1 SGDLS, CDR2 YYNGEE. V was shortened by 0 bases and J by 4 bases, with 11 bases between the two germline ends. The CDR3 contains 14 residues. Each CDR3 protein gets one entry after TCRdb re-called the 5' RACE reads with MiXCR. The sample has 550,000 or so distinct CDR3 sequences; over 15% are singletons. General study points: Detected again after the booster were most primary-vaccination clones, at 95% to 97% CD4 and around 91% CD8. CD4 and CD8 compartments shared a small share of clonotypes.

This receptor was identified in a man aged 30 to 45 who received the YFV17D yellow fever vaccine. The chain carries TRBV9 and TRBJ2-7, with D unresolved. The specimen was PBMCs, collected 15 days after the yellow fever booster vaccination. The CDR3 DNA reads as TGTGCCAGCAGCGTAGAGGACCTCCCTTACGAGCAGTACTTC. It specifies CASSVEDLPYEQYF.